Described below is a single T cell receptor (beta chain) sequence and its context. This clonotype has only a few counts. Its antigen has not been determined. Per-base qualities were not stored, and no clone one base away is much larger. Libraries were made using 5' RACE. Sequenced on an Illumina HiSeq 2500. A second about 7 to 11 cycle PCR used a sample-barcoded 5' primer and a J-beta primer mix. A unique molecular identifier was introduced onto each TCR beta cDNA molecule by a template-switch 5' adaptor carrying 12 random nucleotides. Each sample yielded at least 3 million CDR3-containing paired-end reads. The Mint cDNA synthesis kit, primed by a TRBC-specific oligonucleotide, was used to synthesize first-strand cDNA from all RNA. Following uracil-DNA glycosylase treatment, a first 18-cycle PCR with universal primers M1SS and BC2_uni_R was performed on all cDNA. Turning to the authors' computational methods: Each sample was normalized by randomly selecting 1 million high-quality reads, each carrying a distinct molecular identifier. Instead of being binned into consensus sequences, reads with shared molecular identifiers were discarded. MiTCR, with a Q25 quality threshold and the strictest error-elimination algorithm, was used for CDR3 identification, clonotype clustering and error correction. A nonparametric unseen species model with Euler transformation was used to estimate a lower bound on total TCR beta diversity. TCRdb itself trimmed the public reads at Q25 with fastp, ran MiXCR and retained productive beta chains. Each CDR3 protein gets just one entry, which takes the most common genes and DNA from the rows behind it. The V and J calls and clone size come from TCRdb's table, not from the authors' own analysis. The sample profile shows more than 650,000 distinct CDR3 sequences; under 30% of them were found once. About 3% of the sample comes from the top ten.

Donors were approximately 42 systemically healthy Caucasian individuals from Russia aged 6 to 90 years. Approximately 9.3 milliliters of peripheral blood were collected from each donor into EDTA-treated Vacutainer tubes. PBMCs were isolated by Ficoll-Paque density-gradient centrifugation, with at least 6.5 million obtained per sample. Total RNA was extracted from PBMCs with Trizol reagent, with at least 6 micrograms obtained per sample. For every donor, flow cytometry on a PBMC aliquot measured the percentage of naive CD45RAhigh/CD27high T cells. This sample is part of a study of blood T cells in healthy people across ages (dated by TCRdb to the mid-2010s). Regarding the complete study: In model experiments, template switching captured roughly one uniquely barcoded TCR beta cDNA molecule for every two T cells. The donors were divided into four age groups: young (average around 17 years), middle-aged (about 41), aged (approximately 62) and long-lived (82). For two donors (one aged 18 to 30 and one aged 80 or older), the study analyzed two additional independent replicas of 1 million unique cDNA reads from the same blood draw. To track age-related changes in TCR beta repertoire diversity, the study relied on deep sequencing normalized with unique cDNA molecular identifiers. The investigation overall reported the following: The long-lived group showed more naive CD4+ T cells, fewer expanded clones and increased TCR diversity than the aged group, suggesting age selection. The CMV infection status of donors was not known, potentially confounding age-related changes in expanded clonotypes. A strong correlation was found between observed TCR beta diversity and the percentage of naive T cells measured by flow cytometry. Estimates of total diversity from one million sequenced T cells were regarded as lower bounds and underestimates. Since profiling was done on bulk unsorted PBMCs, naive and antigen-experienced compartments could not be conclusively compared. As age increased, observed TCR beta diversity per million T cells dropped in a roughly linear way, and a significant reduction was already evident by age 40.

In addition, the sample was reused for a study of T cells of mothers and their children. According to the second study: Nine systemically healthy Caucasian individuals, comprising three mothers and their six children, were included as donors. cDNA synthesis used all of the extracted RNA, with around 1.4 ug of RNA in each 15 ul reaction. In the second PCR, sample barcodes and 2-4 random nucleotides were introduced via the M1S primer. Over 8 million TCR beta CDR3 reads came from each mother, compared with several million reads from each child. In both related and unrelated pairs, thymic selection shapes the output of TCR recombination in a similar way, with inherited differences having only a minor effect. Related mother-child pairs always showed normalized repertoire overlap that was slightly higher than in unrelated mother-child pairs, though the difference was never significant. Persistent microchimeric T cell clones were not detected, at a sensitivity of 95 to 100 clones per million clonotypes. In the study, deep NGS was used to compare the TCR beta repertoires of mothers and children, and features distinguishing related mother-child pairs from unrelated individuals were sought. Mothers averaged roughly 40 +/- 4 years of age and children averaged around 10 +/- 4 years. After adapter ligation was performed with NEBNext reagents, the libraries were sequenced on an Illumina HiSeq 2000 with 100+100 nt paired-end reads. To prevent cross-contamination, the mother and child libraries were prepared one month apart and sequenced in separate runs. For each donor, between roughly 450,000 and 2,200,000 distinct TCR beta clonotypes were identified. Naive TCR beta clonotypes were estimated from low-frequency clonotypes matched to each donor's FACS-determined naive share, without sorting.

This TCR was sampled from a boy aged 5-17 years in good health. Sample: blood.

The DNA reads as follows: TGCGCCAGCAGCCACCAGGCTGGGGCTGCAGATACGCAGTATTTT. The encoded protein is CASSHQAGAADTQYF. The sequence joins TRBV4-3 to TRBJ2-3, and the D gene may be TRBD1, 5 bases matching. According to the germline V gene, CDR1 reads LGHNA and CDR2 reads YSLEER. Taken from cysteine to phenylalanine, the CDR3 has 15 residues. Just the 45-base CDR3 DNA is kept, in frame starting at base 1. V was cut back by 3 bases and J by 4 bases, leaving a gap of 14 bases between them.